This record concerns one TCR beta chain sequence. Germline lookup yields CDR1 KGHDR and CDR2 SFDVKD. This CDR3 is built from 14 residues. The V end lost 3 bases, the J end lost 5 bases, and 12 bases lay between the germline ends. The sample is drawn from a study of blood T cell repertoires in COVID-19. Background on the study: Samples of COVID-19 (acute and convalescent) were obtained from the United States, Italy and Spain.

Authors' data handling: Nucleated cell number was recorded as an estimate derived from reference gene primer amplification. Sequencing used immunoSEQ multiplex PCR; TCRdb keeps in-frame clones, though not all of them. Clonal size and the V and J genes are those of that table, whereas D and trimming came from the DNA. The sample records 250,000 to 350,000 clones, approximately 90% being singletons. Sequenced sample: peripheral blood. The chain has TRBV24-1 and TRBJ2-5, with TRBD1 as a possible D gene (5 bases). The source is a woman in her fifties or sixties with active or convalescent COVID-19. CDR3 sequence (DNA): TGTGCCACCAGTGATGGGGCCTTAAGGGAGACCCAGTACTTC. Protein product: CATSDGALRETQYF.